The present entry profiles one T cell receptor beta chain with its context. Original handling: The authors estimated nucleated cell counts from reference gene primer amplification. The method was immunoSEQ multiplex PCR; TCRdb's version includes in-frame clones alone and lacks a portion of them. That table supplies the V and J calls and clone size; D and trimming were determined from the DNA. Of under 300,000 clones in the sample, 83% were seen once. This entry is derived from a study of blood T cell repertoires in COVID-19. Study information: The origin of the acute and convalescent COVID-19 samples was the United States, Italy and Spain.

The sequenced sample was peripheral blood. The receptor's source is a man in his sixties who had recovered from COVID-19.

The CDR3 is CASSSQRAVKQYF. The DNA of the CDR3 is TGTGCCAGCAGCTCCCAGCGGGCAGTGAAACAGTACTTC. This rearrangement joins TRBV12-3 or TRBV12-4 to TRBJ2-7; D is perhaps TRBD2 (6 bases). The length of the CDR3 is 13 residues. With 6 bases removed from V and 10 bases from J, the gap between germline ends came to 19 bases.